This T cell receptor beta chain comes out of a study of read filtering for tumor transcriptome and immune sequencing. The wider study: The cohort had roughly 16 men and more than 11 women aged about 45 to 80, mean approximately 66 years. Per sample, TCR-region reads ranged about 4.05 to 11 million by IR-seq, roughly 75 to 1,400 by RNA-seq.

Study findings and constraints: The CD138-negative fraction was mixed bone marrow immune cells, not pure T cells. Without single-read clonotypes, shared clonotype proportions correlated more between IR-seq and RNA-seq.

The library was built from 400 ng RNA with molecular barcoded adaptors for alpha/delta and beta/gamma chains. TCRdb itself ran the reads through MiXCR, one entry per CDR3 protein. The sample gives over 45,000 distinct CDR3 sequences, less than 25% of which show up once; about a sixth is in the top ten. In its sample, this clonotype was seen many times. The antigen remains unidentified. The V and J ends lost 5 bases and 5 bases, in that order; junction bases with no gene match: 9. The length of the CDR3 is 16 residues. CDR1 MNHEY and CDR2 SVGEGT come from the germline V gene. Source material: a population of CD138-negative cells sorted from bone marrow. The rearrangement uses TRBV6-2 or TRBV6-3 and TRBJ2-2; 9 bases map to TRBD2. The source is a donor over 35 with multiple myeloma. The CDR3 DNA is TGTGCCAGCAGTGATAGCGGGAGAGGATGGACCGGGGAGCTGTTTTTT. Translating gives CASSDSGRGWTGELFF.